One TCR beta chain is described in this entry. This receptor's antigen is unknown. Per-base qualities were not stored, and no clone one base away is much larger. TCRbeta CDR3 regions were amplified from genomic DNA by means of the immunoSEQ Assay, a bias-controlled multiplex PCR. The study's processing was this. The number of nucleated cells in each sample was estimated from the amplification of reference gene primers within the assay. Sequence reads were collapsed and filtered to measure the absolute abundance of every unique TCRbeta CDR3 rearrangement. For each sample, productive Simpson clonality was calculated as the square root of Simpson's diversity index over productive rearrangements. This immuneACCESS table, as held by TCRdb, lists in-frame sequences with V and J called but not all clones. Of the missing ones, under half trace to an unresolved V gene in checked studies; the others have no known cause. The DNA gave D and trimming, while V, J and clone size come from that table. A total of approximately 360,000 clones appear in this sample, approximately 87% of them only once. The leading ten clones occupy approximately 1% of the sample.

This entry is derived from a study of blood T cell repertoires in COVID-19 (dated by TCRdb to the early 2020s). For context, the study as a whole: Collaborator samples came from the United States, Italy and Spain and covered acute and convalescent phases of COVID-19. The prospective study material was composed of cDNA or gDNA derived from T cells, B-cell-depleted T cells, or PBMCs. Subjects who had been exposed to COVID-19, were actively infected with it, or had recovered from it provided the deeply sampled blood TCRbeta repertoires that made up the dataset. The repertoires were released in a freely available public database intended as a resource for research on the immune response to SARS-CoV-2. The samples were drawn from the first 160 participants of the ongoing ImmuneRACE study and from 1,254 subjects provided by 6 global collaborators. The sample metadata nearly always contained a de-identified subject ID, COVID-19 status, age in years and sex. HLA class I and class II types, where available, came from metadata supplied by the sample provider rather than from assay-based typing. The full study reports these points: The amount of clinical and demographic metadata varied by source and participant and was provided uncurated.

The CDR3 numbers 15 residues from cysteine through phenylalanine. Only the CDR3 portion is preserved as DNA: 45 bases, with reading frame beginning at the first base. CDR1 and CDR2 were assigned from the germline V gene (reference sequence) as LNHDA and SQIVND. Unmatched junction bases come to 6, with V trimmed by 5 bases and J by 9 bases. Participants in the prospective study were enrolled through a virtual design, were aged roughly 18 to 90 years, and lived in under 25 United States geographic areas. Cohort assignment in the prospective study relied on participant-reported clinical history from a screening survey and a study questionnaire. Mobile phlebotomists in the prospective study collected whole blood, serum and a nasopharyngeal or oropharyngeal swab from every participant. Over an approximately 2-month period, participants in the prospective study had the option of providing additional blood draws and questionnaires. Before DNA extraction, prospective study blood samples were shipped either frozen or at room temperature.

Here the chain combines TRBV19 and TRBJ1-6; the junction holds 11 bases that match TRBD1. This receptor was taken from a woman aged 25 to 39 with acute COVID-19. Specimen: PBMCs or T cells enriched from blood (not recorded which). For the CDR3, the sequence is CASSVDRGRISPLHF. The nucleotides are TGTGCCAGTAGTGTGGACAGGGGGCGGATTTCACCCCTCCACTTT. Reference TRBV19 and TRBJ1-6 proteins supply the regions before and after the CDR3; the full variable domain is: DGGITQSPKYLFRKEGQNVTLSCEQNLNHDAMYWYRQDPGQGLRLIYYSQIVNDFQKGDIAEGYSVSREKKESFPLTVTSAQKNPTAFYLCASSVDRGRISPLHFGNGTRLTVT.